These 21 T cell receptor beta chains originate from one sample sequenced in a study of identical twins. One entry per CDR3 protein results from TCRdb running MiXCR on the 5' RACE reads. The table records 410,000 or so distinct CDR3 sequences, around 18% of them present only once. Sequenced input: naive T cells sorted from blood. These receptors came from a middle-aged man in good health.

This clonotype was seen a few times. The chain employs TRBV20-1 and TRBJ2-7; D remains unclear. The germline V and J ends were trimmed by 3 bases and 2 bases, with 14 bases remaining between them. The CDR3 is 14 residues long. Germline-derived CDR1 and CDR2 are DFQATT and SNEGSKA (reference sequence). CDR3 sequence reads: CSARSTARTYEQYF. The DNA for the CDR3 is TGCAGTGCTAGGTCGACTGCGAGGACCTACGAGCAGTACTTC.

CDR3 sequence reads: CASSLVGGDANGYTF. For the CDR3, the DNA is TGCGCCAGCAGCTTGGTTGGTGGAGACGCCAATGGCTACACCTTC. The chain has TRBV5-1 and TRBJ1-2; D is undetermined. Trimming removed 0 bases at V and 6 bases at J, with 15 bases between. Germline V gives CDR1 SGHRS, CDR2 YFSETQ. This CDR3 spans 15 amino acids.

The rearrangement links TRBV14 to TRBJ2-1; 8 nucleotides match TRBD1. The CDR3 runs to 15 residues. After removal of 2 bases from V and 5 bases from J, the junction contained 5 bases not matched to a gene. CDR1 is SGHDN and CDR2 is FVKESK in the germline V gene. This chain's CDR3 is CASSQRDRRNNEQFF. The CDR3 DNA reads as TGTGCCAGCAGCCAACGGGACAGGCGTAACAATGAGCAGTTCTTC.

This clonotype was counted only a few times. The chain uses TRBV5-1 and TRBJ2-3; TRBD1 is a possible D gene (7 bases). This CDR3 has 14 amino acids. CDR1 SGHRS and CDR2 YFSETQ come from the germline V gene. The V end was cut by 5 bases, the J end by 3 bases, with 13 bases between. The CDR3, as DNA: TGCGCCAGCAGGCCGACAGGGAGGACAGATACGCAGTATTTT. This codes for CASRPTGRTDTQYF.

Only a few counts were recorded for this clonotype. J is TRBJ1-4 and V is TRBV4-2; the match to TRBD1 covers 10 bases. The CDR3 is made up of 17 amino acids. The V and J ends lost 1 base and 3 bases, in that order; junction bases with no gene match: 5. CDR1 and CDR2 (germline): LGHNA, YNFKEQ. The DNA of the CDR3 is TGTGCCAGCAGCCAAGCGGACAGGGGGATCGCTAATGAAAAACTGTTTTTT. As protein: CASSQADRGIANEKLFF.

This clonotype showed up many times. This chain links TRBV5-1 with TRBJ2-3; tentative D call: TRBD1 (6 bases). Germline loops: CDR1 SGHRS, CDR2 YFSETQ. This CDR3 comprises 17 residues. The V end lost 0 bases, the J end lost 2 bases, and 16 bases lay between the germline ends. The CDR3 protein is CASSLGQVLQDTDTQYF. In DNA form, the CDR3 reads TGCGCCAGCAGCTTGGGACAGGTTCTACAGGACACAGATACGCAGTATTTT.

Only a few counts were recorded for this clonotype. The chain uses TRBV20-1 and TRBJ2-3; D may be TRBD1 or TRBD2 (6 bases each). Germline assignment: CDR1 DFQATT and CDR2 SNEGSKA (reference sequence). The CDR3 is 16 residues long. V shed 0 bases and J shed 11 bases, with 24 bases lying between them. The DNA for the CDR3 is TGCAGTGCTAGAGATCTTGGGACAAGGGCTTGGAGGGGGCAGTATTTT. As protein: CSARDLGTRAWRGQYF.

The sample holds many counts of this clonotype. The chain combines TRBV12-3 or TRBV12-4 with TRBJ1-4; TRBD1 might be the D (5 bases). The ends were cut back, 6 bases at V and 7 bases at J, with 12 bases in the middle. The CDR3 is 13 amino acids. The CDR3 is CASRWGGGEKLFF. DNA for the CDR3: TGTGCCAGCAGGTGGGGGGGTGGTGAAAAACTGTTTTTT.

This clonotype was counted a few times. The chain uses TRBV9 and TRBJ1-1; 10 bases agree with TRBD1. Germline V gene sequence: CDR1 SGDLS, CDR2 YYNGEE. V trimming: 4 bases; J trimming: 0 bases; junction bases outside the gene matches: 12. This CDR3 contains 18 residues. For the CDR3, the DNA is TGTGCCAGCAGCCTCACCTTGGACAGGGGGGACATGAACACTGAAGCTTTCTTT. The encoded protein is CASSLTLDRGDMNTEAFF.

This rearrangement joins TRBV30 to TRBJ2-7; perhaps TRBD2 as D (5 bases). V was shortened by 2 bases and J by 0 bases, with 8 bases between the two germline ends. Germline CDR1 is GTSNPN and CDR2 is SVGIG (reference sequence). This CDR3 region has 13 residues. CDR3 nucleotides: TGTGCCTGGAGTACGCGGGTCTCCTACGAGCAGTACTTC. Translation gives CAWSTRVSYEQYF.

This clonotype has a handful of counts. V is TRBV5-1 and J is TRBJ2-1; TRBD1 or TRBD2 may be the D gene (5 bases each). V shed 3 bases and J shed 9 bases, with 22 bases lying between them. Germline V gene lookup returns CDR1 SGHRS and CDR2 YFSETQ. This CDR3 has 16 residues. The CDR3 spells CASSSRDGVAVTEQFF. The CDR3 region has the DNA TGCGCCAGCAGCTCCCGGGACGGGGTGGCGGTTACTGAGCAGTTCTTC.

This CDR3 reads CASSQDLGQKRRGGETQYF. The CDR3 DNA reads TGCGCCAGCAGCCAAGATCTTGGGCAAAAAAGACGGGGTGGGGAGACCCAGTACTTC. This chain joins TRBV4-3 and TRBJ2-5; a possible D gene is TRBD2 (5 bases). V gave up 0 bases and J gave up 5 bases, with 25 bases separating them. The CDR3 contains 19 residues. Germline values: CDR1 LGHNA, CDR2 YSLEER.

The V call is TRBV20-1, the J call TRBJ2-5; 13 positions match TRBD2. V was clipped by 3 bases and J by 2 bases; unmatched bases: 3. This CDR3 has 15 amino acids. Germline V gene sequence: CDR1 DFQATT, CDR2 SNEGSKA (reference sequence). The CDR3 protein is CSARGLAGTQETQYF. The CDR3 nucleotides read TGCAGTGCTAGGGGACTAGCGGGAACTCAAGAGACCCAGTACTTC.

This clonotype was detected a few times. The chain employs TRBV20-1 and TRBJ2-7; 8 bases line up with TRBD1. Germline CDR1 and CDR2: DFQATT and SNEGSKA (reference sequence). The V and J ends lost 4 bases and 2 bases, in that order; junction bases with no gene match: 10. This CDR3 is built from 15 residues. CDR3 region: CSATKVRGQAYEQYF. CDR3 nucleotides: TGCAGTGCTACCAAAGTCCGGGGACAGGCCTACGAGCAGTACTTC.

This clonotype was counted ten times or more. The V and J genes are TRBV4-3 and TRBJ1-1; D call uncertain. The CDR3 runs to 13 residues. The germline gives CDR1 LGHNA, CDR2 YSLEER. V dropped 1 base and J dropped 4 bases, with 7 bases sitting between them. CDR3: CASSQVEGTEAFF. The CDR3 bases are TGCGCCAGCAGCCAAGTGGAAGGCACTGAAGCTTTCTTT.

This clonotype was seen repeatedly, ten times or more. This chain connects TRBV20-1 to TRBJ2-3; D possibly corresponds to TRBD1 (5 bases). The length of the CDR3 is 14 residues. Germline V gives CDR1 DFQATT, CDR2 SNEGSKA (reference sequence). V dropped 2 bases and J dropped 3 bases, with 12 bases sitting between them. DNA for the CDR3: TGCAGTGCTAGAAAGGGGTTGCTAACAGATACGCAGTATTTT. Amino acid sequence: CSARKGLLTDTQYF.

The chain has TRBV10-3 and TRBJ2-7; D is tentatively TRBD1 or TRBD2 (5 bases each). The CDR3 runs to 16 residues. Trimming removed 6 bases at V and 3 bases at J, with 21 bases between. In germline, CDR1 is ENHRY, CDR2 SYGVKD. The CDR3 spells CAISIRDERYYYEQYF. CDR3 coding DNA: TGTGCCATCAGCATACGGGACGAGCGCTACTACTACGAGCAGTACTTC.

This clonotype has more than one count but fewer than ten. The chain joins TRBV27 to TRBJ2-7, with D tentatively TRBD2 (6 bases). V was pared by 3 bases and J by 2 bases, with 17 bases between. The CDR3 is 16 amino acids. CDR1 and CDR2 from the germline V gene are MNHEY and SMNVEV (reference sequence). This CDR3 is CASSFSWGEEAYEQYF. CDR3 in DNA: TGTGCCAGCAGTTTCTCCTGGGGGGAGGAAGCCTACGAGCAGTACTTC.

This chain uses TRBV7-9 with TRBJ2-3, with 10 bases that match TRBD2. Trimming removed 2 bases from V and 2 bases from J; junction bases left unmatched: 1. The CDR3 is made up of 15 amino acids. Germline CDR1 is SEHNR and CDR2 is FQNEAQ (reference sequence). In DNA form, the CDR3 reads TGTGCCAGCAGCTTACTAGCGGGGGTCACAGATACGCAGTATTTT. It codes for CASSLLAGVTDTQYF.

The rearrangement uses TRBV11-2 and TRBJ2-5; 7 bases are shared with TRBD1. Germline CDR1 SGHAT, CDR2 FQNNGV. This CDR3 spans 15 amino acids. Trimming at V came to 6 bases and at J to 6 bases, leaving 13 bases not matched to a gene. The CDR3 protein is CASRNLLGQYQTQYF. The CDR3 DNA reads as TGTGCCAGCAGGAATCTTCTGGGACAGTACCAGACCCAGTACTTC. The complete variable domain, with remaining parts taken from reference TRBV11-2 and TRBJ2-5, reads EAGVAQSPRYKIIEKRQSVAFWCNPISGHATLYWYQQILGQGPKLLIQFQNNGVVDDSQLPKDRFSAERLKGVDSTLKIQPAKLEDSAVYLCASRNLLGQYQTQYFGPGTRLLVL.

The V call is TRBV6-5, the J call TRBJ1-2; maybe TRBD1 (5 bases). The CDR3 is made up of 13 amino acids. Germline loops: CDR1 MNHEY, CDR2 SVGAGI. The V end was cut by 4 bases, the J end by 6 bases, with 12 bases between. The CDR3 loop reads CASSSKGVDGYTF. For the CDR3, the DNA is TGTGCCAGCAGTTCAAAAGGGGTGGATGGCTACACCTTC.